This paragraph covers one T cell receptor (beta chain) sequence. The target antigen is unknown. Regarding treatment: around 19 received Ad26.COV2.S at low or high dose, single or two shots; about 5 received placebo; per-sample allocation not given. Each sample was drawn 63 days after the first injection (of vaccine or placebo). Wuhan-strain spike was delivered by a replication-incompetent Ad26 vector. The data are from a study of Ad26.COV2.S vaccination and SARS-CoV-2 variants. Study-wide results and limits: Total T cell responses may have been underestimated by the TCR breadth and depth analyses.

The protocol was immunoSEQ multiplex PCR, while the TCRdb copy is restricted to in-frame clones and leaves out a portion. The sample lists more than 300,000 clones; around 88% were seen once. Germline assignment: CDR1 MDHEN and CDR2 SYDVKM. V shed 2 bases and J shed 4 bases, with 15 bases lying between them. The CDR3 is made up of 16 amino acids. The V gene is TRBV28, the J gene TRBJ1-3; the D gene is possibly TRBD1 (5 bases). The sequencing here drew on peripheral blood, taken in a trial of Ad26.COV2.S vaccine versus placebo. The source of this sequence is a person aged 18-65 years who received the Ad26.COV2.S COVID-19 vaccine or a placebo. CDR3 protein: CASSLLSGGPGNTIYF. For the CDR3, the DNA is TGTGCCAGCAGTTTACTTTCGGGGGGTCCAGGAAACACCATATATTTT.